This T cell receptor (beta chain) was recorded in a study of blood T cell repertoires in COVID-19. The protocol was immunoSEQ multiplex PCR, while the TCRdb copy is restricted to in-frame clones and leaves out a portion. The sample records hundreds of thousands of clones, under 90% being singletons. The CDR3 has 13 amino acids. Trimming removed 4 bases from V and 1 base from J, with 7 bases in between. The germline CDR1 and CDR2 sequences are LGHDT and YNNKEL (reference sequence). This receptor was identified in a man aged 30-40 years who had recovered from COVID-19. Sequencing was carried out using PBMCs or T cells enriched from blood (not recorded which). The rearrangement links TRBV3-1 (or the pseudogene TRBV3-2) to TRBJ2-5; D is unclear. The CDR3 here is CASSPRAQETQYF. CDR3 DNA sequence: TGTGCCAGCAGCCCCCGAGCCCAAGAGACCCAGTACTTC.